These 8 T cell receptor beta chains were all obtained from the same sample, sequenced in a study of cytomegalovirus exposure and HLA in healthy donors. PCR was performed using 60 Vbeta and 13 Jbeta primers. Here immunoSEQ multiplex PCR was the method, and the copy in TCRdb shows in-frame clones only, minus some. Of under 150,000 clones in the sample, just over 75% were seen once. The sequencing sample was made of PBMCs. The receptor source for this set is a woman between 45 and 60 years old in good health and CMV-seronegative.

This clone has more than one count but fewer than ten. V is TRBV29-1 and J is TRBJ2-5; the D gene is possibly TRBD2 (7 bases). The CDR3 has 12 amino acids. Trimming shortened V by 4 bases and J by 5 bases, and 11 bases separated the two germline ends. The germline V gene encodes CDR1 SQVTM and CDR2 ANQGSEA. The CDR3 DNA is TGCAGCGTTGGGGGGGGCAGGGAGACCCAGTACTTC. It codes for CSVGGGRETQYF.

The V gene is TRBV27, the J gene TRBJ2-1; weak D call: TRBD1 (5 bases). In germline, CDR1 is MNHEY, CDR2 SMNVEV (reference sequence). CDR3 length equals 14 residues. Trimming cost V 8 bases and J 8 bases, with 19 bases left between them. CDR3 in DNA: TGTGCCAGCGCCCTAGGCAGGGTTTATGATGAGCAGTTCTTC. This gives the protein CASALGRVYDEQFF.

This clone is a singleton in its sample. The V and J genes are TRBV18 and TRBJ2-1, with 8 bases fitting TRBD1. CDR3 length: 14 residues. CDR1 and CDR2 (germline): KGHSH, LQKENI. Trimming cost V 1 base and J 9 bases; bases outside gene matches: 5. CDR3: CASSPRQGISEQFF. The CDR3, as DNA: TGTGCCAGCTCACCACGACAGGGGATCAGTGAGCAGTTCTTC.

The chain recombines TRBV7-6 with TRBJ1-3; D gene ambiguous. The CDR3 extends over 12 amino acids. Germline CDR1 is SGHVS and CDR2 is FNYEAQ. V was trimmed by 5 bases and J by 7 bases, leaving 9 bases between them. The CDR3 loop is CASSPNGNTIYF. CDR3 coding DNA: TGTGCCAGCAGCCCAAACGGGAACACCATATATTTT.

The CDR3 DNA follows: TGTGCCAGCAGCCAAGATGGAGGTGTATTTGAAAAACTGTTTTTT. It is translated as CASSQDGGVFEKLFF. The V and J genes are TRBV4-2 and TRBJ1-4; the D is unclear. V lost 0 bases and J 7 bases, leaving 12 bases between the germline ends. Per germline, CDR1 LGHNA and CDR2 YNFKEQ. This CDR3 spans 15 amino acids.

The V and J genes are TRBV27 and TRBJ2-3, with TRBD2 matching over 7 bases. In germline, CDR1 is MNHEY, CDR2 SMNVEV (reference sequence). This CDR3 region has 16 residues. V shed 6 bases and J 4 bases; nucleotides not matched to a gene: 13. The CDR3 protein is CASRLWGEGSSDTQYF. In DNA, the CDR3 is TGTGCCAGCAGACTCTGGGGGGAGGGCTCCTCAGATACGCAGTATTTT.

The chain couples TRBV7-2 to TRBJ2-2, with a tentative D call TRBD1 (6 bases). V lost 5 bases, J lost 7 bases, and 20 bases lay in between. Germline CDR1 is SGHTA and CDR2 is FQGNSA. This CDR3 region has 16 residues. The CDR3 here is CASSHRAFRGGGELFF. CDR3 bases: TGTGCCAGCAGCCATCGAGCGTTCAGGGGTGGCGGGGAGCTGTTTTTT.

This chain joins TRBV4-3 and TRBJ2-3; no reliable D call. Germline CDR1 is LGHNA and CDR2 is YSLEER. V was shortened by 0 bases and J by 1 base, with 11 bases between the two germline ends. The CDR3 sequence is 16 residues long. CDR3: CASSQDLVGGTDTQYF. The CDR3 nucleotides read TGCGCCAGCAGCCAAGACCTAGTAGGAGGCACAGATACGCAGTATTTT.